The rows below give T cell receptor beta chains drawn from one sample of a study of T cell changes during pregnancy in multiple sclerosis. Here immunoSEQ multiplex PCR was the method, and the copy in TCRdb shows in-frame clones only, minus some. The repertoire consists of approximately 79,000 clones, with 80% to 95% occurring once and the leading ten covering approximately 0.71%. Sequencing was performed on peripheral blood, taken in the second trimester of pregnancy. The receptors stem from a female donor in good health, enrolled as a control in a pregnancy study. CDR3s include the opening cysteine and the closing phenylalanine or tryptophan. D genes are given only for firm matches. Not all rows give a size; the values are once, few, many and, for expanded clones, a class.

j_call: TRBJ2-7; v_call: TRBV5-4; clone_size: -; d_call: -; cdr3_aa: CASSLAGSSYEQYF; cdr3_nt: TGTGCCAGCAGCTTGGCCGGGAGCTCCTACGAGCAGTACTTC
j_call: TRBJ1-1; v_call: TRBV10-3; clone_size: -; d_call: TRBD1; cdr3_aa: CAISLQGAGMNTEAFF; cdr3_nt: TGTGCCATCAGCTTACAGGGGGCGGGAATGAACACTGAAGCTTTCTTT
j_call: TRBJ2-1; v_call: TRBV7-6; clone_size: -; d_call: TRBD2; cdr3_aa: CASSRRPSGGNEQFF; cdr3_nt: TGTGCCAGCAGTCGTCGACCTAGCGGGGGCAATGAGCAGTTCTTC
j_call: TRBJ1-1; v_call: TRBV9; clone_size: -; d_call: TRBD1; cdr3_aa: CASSPRTGTNTEAFF; cdr3_nt: TGTGCCAGCAGCCCCCGGACAGGGACGAACACTGAAGCTTTCTTT
j_call: TRBJ1-5; v_call: TRBV5-8; clone_size: -; d_call: TRBD1; cdr3_aa: CASRPMTGMRPQHF; cdr3_nt: TGTGCCAGCAGACCGATGACAGGGATGAGGCCCCAGCATTTT
j_call: TRBJ2-5; v_call: TRBV19; clone_size: -; d_call: TRBD2; cdr3_aa: CASSRTSGPGETQYF; cdr3_nt: TGTGCCAGTAGCCGGACTAGCGGGCCGGGGGAGACCCAGTACTTC
j_call: TRBJ1-1; v_call: TRBV20-1; clone_size: -; d_call: -; cdr3_aa: CSGGRGTEAFF; cdr3_nt: TGCAGTGGGGGTCGGGGCACTGAAGCTTTCTTT
j_call: TRBJ1-5; v_call: TRBV19; clone_size: -; d_call: -; cdr3_aa: CASSIGQGSNQPQHF; cdr3_nt: TGTGCCAGTAGTATAGGGCAGGGGAGCAATCAGCCCCAGCATTTT
j_call: TRBJ1-5; v_call: TRBV7-8; clone_size: once; d_call: TRBD1; cdr3_aa: CASSRGQGIDQPQHF; cdr3_nt: TGTGCCAGCAGCCGAGGACAGGGGATCGATCAGCCCCAGCATTTT
j_call: TRBJ1-5; v_call: TRBV19; clone_size: -; d_call: -; cdr3_aa: CASSIVYRSSNQPQHF; cdr3_nt: TGTGCCAGTAGTATAGTCTACAGATCTAGCAATCAGCCCCAGCATTTT
j_call: TRBJ1-1; v_call: TRBV5-3; clone_size: once; d_call: -; cdr3_aa: CARSFRYRRIQNTEAFF; cdr3_nt: TGTGCCAGAAGCTTTCGCTACAGAAGAATTCAGAACACTGAAGCTTTCTTT
j_call: TRBJ1-2; v_call: TRBV7-8; clone_size: -; d_call: -; cdr3_aa: CASSLGTPSNYGYTF; cdr3_nt: TGTGCCAGCAGCTTAGGGACACCGTCTAACTATGGCTACACCTTC
j_call: TRBJ2-1; v_call: TRBV5-5; clone_size: -; d_call: -; cdr3_aa: CASSIESVNEQFF; cdr3_nt: TGTGCCAGCAGCATCGAGTCCGTCAATGAGCAGTTCTTC
j_call: TRBJ1-1; v_call: TRBV29-1; clone_size: -; d_call: -; cdr3_aa: CSVEAMTVQNTEAFF; cdr3_nt: TGCAGCGTTGAGGCGATGACAGTACAGAACACTGAAGCTTTCTTT
j_call: TRBJ2-3; v_call: TRBV15; clone_size: -; d_call: -; cdr3_aa: CATSAQDTQYF; cdr3_nt: TGTGCCACCAGCGCCCAGGATACGCAGTATTTT
j_call: TRBJ2-1; v_call: TRBV12-5; clone_size: -; d_call: TRBD2; cdr3_aa: CASGLVPTSEAYNEQFF; cdr3_nt: TGTGCTAGTGGTTTGGTCCCGACTAGCGAGGCCTACAATGAGCAGTTCTTC
j_call: TRBJ1-1; v_call: TRBV18; clone_size: -; d_call: -; cdr3_aa: CASSRRQGMNTEAFF; cdr3_nt: TGTGCCAGCTCAAGACGTCAGGGGATGAACACTGAAGCTTTCTTT
j_call: TRBJ2-6; v_call: TRBV4-1; clone_size: -; d_call: TRBD2; cdr3_aa: CASRAGVTYSGANVLTF; cdr3_nt: TGCGCCAGCAGAGCGGGAGTGACCTACTCTGGGGCCAACGTCCTGACTTTC
j_call: TRBJ1-6; v_call: TRBV5-1; clone_size: -; d_call: TRBD1; cdr3_aa: CASSLEWDRDNSPLHF; cdr3_nt: TGCGCCAGCAGCTTGGAGTGGGACAGAGATAATTCACCCCTCCACTTT
j_call: TRBJ1-2; v_call: TRBV5-4; clone_size: -; d_call: TRBD1; cdr3_aa: CASSLGQGNYGYTF; cdr3_nt: TGTGCCAGCAGCCTGGGACAGGGTAACTATGGCTACACCTTC
j_call: TRBJ1-2; v_call: TRBV6-1; clone_size: -; d_call: -; cdr3_aa: CAIRGHYGYTF; cdr3_nt: TGTGCCATCCGGGGTCACTATGGCTACACCTTC
j_call: TRBJ1-2; v_call: TRBV6-5; clone_size: -; d_call: TRBD1; cdr3_aa: CASSRQGADSYGYTF; cdr3_nt: TGTGCCAGCAGCCGACAGGGGGCGGATAGCTATGGCTACACCTTC
j_call: TRBJ2-1; v_call: TRBV5-4; clone_size: -; d_call: TRBD2; cdr3_aa: CASSSSGGRGNEQFF; cdr3_nt: TGTGCCAGCAGCTCTAGCGGGGGGCGGGGCAATGAGCAGTTCTTC
j_call: TRBJ1-1; v_call: TRBV7-2; clone_size: -; d_call: -; cdr3_aa: CASSSLTVGGTEAFF; cdr3_nt: TGTGCCAGCAGCTCACTAACCGTGGGGGGCACTGAAGCTTTCTTT
j_call: TRBJ1-2; v_call: TRBV15; clone_size: -; d_call: TRBD1; cdr3_aa: CATSRSQGAAGYTF; cdr3_nt: TGTGCCACCAGCAGATCACAGGGGGCGGCTGGCTACACCTTC
j_call: TRBJ1-6; v_call: TRBV18; clone_size: -; d_call: -; cdr3_aa: CASSSTPPQGRWSPLHF; cdr3_nt: TGTGCCAGCTCATCGACACCGCCTCAGGGAAGGTGGTCACCCCTCCACTTT
j_call: TRBJ2-1; v_call: TRBV5-1; clone_size: -; d_call: TRBD1; cdr3_aa: CASSRTGGDYNEQFF; cdr3_nt: TGCGCCAGCAGCAGGACAGGGGGGGACTACAATGAGCAGTTCTTC
j_call: TRBJ1-5; v_call: TRBV5-6; clone_size: once; d_call: -; cdr3_aa: CASSLQAFDQPQHF; cdr3_nt: TGTGCCAGCAGCTTACAGGCGTTCGATCAGCCCCAGCATTTT
j_call: TRBJ2-7; v_call: TRBV4-2; clone_size: -; d_call: TRBD2; cdr3_aa: CASSQELSGELSYEQYF; cdr3_nt: TGTGCCAGCAGCCAAGAGTTGAGCGGGGAACTTTCCTACGAGCAGTACTTC
j_call: TRBJ1-4; v_call: TRBV5-1; clone_size: -; d_call: TRBD1; cdr3_aa: CASSRDSSRNEKLFF; cdr3_nt: TGCGCCAGCAGCCGGGACAGCTCCAGGAATGAAAAACTGTTTTTT
j_call: TRBJ1-3; v_call: TRBV7-2; clone_size: -; d_call: -; cdr3_aa: CASSLASQNSGNTIYF; cdr3_nt: TGTGCCAGCAGCTTAGCTTCCCAGAACTCTGGAAACACCATATATTTT
j_call: TRBJ1-2; v_call: TRBV29-1; clone_size: -; d_call: -; cdr3_aa: CSVEGQGIWNGYTF; cdr3_nt: TGCAGCGTTGAGGGGCAGGGGATCTGGAATGGCTACACCTTC
j_call: TRBJ2-3; v_call: TRBV30; clone_size: -; d_call: -; cdr3_aa: CAWSFWGGSRTDTQYF; cdr3_nt: TGTGCCTGGAGTTTTTGGGGGGGCTCCCGCACAGATACGCAGTATTTT
j_call: TRBJ2-7; v_call: TRBV2; clone_size: -; d_call: TRBD2; cdr3_aa: CASSDGLAAYEQYF; cdr3_nt: TGTGCCAGCAGTGACGGACTAGCGGCCTACGAGCAGTACTTC
j_call: TRBJ2-6; v_call: TRBV2; clone_size: -; d_call: -; cdr3_aa: CASDWGAGANVLTF; cdr3_nt: TGTGCCAGCGACTGGGGGGCTGGGGCCAACGTCCTGACTTTC
j_call: TRBJ1-2; v_call: TRBV29-1; clone_size: -; d_call: -; cdr3_aa: CSAGFRTGFGYTF; cdr3_nt: TGCAGCGCTGGTTTTAGGACTGGGTTTGGCTACACCTTC
j_call: TRBJ2-3; v_call: TRBV6-6; clone_size: -; d_call: TRBD2; cdr3_aa: CASSSGRLAGDYTQYF; cdr3_nt: TGTGCCAGCAGTAGTGGGAGGCTAGCGGGGGACTATACGCAGTATTTT
j_call: TRBJ2-5; v_call: TRBV19; clone_size: -; d_call: -; cdr3_aa: CASSAGRRETQYF; cdr3_nt: TGTGCCAGTAGTGCGGGGCGCCGGGAGACCCAGTACTTC
j_call: TRBJ1-2; v_call: TRBV11-3; clone_size: -; d_call: TRBD1; cdr3_aa: CASSGDSNYGYTF; cdr3_nt: TGTGCCAGCAGCGGGGACAGTAACTATGGCTACACCTTC
j_call: TRBJ2-7; v_call: TRBV4-2; clone_size: -; d_call: -; cdr3_aa: CASSQDSYSYEQYF; cdr3_nt: TGTGCCAGCAGCCAAGATTCTTACTCCTACGAGCAGTACTTC
j_call: TRBJ1-5; v_call: TRBV9; clone_size: -; d_call: -; cdr3_aa: CASSVSGLVNQPQHF; cdr3_nt: TGTGCCAGCAGCGTATCAGGGCTGGTCAATCAGCCCCAGCATTTT
j_call: TRBJ1-6; v_call: TRBV5-1; clone_size: -; d_call: -; cdr3_aa: CASSLAAGAGSPLHF; cdr3_nt: TGCGCCAGCAGCTTGGCCGCGGGGGCAGGGTCACCCCTCCACTTT
j_call: TRBJ1-2; v_call: TRBV27; clone_size: -; d_call: TRBD1; cdr3_aa: CASSPSGQEGYTF; cdr3_nt: TGTGCCAGCAGTCCGTCGGGACAGGAGGGCTACACCTTC
j_call: TRBJ1-1; v_call: TRBV19; clone_size: -; d_call: TRBD1; cdr3_aa: CASTSDRGPNTEAFF; cdr3_nt: TGTGCCAGTACCTCGGACAGGGGACCCAACACTGAAGCTTTCTTT